The 7 T cell receptor beta chains listed next were all sequenced from one sample in a study of blood T cell repertoires in COVID-19. Assay: immunoSEQ multiplex PCR; the TCRdb copy retains only in-frame clones and omits some. The sample includes a few hundred thousand clones, around 84% of them seen just once. The sample was PBMCs or T cells enriched from blood (not recorded which). The receptors come from a woman in her 40s with acute COVID-19.

The chain joins TRBV28 to TRBJ2-1, with 8 bases fitting TRBD1. Germline V CDR1 and CDR2: MDHEN, SYDVKM. J was trimmed by 0 bases and V by 8 bases; bases with no gene match: 3. This CDR3 spans 14 amino acids. DNA of the CDR3: TGTGCCAGCGAAACAGGGGGCTCCTACAATGAGCAGTTCTTC. Translation: CASETGGSYNEQFF.

This sequence joins TRBV19 and TRBJ1-5, with D maybe TRBD1 (5 bases). CDR3 length: 14 residues. Germline V CDR1 and CDR2: LNHDA, SQIVND (reference sequence). V shed 2 bases and J shed 6 bases, with 11 bases lying between them. The CDR3 sequence is CASSISGEGQPQHF. CDR3 DNA: TGTGCCAGTAGTATATCGGGGGAAGGTCAGCCCCAGCATTTT.

This clone was counted once. The rearrangement uses TRBV7-6 and TRBJ2-1, with D possibly TRBD2 on 5 matching bases. CDR1 is SGHVS, CDR2 FNYEAQ, per germline. Trimming removed 5 bases at V and 0 bases at J, with 11 bases between. The CDR3 totals 15 residues. The CDR3 spells CASSGRVSSYNEQFF. Here the CDR3 DNA reads TGTGCCAGCAGCGGGAGAGTCAGCTCCTACAATGAGCAGTTCTTC.

The count of this clone is one. The gene calls are TRBV29-1 and TRBJ1-2; D perhaps matches TRBD1 (5 bases). Germline assignment: CDR1 SQVTM and CDR2 ANQGSEA. The CDR3 has 16 residues. Trimming stripped 3 bases from V and 1 base from J, with 18 bases between. The CDR3 DNA follows: TGCAGCGTTGAGGATCGGGCGCAGGGCGATAACTATGGCTACACCTTC. This encodes CSVEDRAQGDNYGYTF. The entire variable domain, with the rest obtained from reference TRBV29-1 and TRBJ1-2, is as follows: SAVISQKPSRDICQRGTSLTIQCQVDSQVTMMFWYRQQPGQSLTLIATANQGSEATYESGFVIDKFPISRPNLTFSTLTVSNMSPEDSSIYLCSVEDRAQGDNYGYTFGSGTRLTVV.

The chain joins TRBV10-3 to TRBJ1-2, with 8 bases aligning to TRBD1. Germline V gives CDR1 ENHRY, CDR2 SYGVKD. This CDR3 has 14 residues. J was trimmed by 8 bases and V by 2 bases; bases with no gene match: 7. The DNA for the CDR3 is TGTGCCATCAGTGAGGGGGTCAGGGGGCACGGCTACACCTTC. Translation: CAISEGVRGHGYTF.

The chain employs TRBV7-9 and TRBJ1-2; D is perhaps TRBD1 (5 bases). Trimming removed 4 bases at V and 3 bases at J, with 12 bases between. This CDR3 region has 14 residues. Germline V lookup: CDR1 SEHNR, CDR2 FQNEAQ (reference sequence). DNA of the CDR3: TGTGCCAGCAGCTCGACGGGGGGGGACTATGGCTACACCTTC. Its translation is CASSSTGGDYGYTF.

The chain links TRBV19 to TRBJ1-5, with TRBD1 matching over 7 bases. Germline loops: CDR1 LNHDA, CDR2 SQIVND (reference sequence). This CDR3 has 15 amino acids. The V segment lost 5 bases and the J segment 2 bases; nucleotides outside the gene matches: 6. This CDR3 is CASSVLQGRNQPQHF. CDR3 bases: TGTGCCAGTAGTGTACTACAGGGGCGCAATCAGCCCCAGCATTTT.